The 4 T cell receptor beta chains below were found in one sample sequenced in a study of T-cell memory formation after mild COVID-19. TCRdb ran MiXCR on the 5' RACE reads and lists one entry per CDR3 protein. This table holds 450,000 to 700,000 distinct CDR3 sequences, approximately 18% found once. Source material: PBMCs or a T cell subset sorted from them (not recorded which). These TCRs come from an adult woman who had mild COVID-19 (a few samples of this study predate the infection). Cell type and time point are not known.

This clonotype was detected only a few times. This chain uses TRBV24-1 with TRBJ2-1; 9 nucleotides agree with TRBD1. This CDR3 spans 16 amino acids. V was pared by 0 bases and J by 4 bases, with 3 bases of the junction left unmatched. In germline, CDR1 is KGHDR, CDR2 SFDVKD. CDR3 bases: TGTGCCACCAGTGATTTGGGACAGGGGCTGTACAATGAGCAGTTCTTC. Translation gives CATSDLGQGLYNEQFF.

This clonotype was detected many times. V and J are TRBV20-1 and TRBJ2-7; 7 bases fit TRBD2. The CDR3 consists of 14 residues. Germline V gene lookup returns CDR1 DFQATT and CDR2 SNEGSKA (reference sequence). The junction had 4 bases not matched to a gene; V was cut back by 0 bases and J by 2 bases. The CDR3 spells CSAREGREPYEQYF. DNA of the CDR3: TGCAGTGCTAGAGAGGGGCGGGAGCCCTACGAGCAGTACTTC.

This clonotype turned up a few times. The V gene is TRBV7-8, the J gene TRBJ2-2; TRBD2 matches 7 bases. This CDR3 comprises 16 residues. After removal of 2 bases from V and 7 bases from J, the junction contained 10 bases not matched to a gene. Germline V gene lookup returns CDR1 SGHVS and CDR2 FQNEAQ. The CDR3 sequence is CASSLNTGGLNGELFF. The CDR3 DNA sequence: TGTGCCAGCAGCTTAAATACGGGGGGACTCAACGGGGAGCTGTTTTTT.

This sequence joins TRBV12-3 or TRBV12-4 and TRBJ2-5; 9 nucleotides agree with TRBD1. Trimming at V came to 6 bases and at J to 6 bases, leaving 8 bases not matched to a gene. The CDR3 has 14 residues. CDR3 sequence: CASSPGQGLQTQYF. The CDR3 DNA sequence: TGTGCCAGCAGCCCCGGACAGGGGTTGCAGACCCAGTACTTC.